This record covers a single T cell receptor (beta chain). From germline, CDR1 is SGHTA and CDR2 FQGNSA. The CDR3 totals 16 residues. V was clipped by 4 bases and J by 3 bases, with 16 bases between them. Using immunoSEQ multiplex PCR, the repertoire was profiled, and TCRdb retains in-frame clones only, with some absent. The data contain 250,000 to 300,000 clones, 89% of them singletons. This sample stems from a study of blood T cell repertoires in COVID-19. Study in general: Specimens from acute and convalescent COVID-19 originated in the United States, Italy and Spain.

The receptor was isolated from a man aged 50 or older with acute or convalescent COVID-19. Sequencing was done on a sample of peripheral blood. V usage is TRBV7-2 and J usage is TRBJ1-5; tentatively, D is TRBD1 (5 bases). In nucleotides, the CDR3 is TGTGCCAGCAGCTCGATTGCTGCCGGACACAATCAGCCCCAGCATTTT. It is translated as CASSSIAAGHNQPQHF.